These 28 T cell receptor beta chains were sequenced from one sample in a study of molecular identifiers for immune sequencing clone quantification. TCRdb re-derived calls from the PCR reads in MiXCR, one entry per CDR3 protein. The table has over 600,000 distinct CDR3 sequences, just under 20% seen once. The sample taken for sequencing was naive CD8+ T cells from blood, with Jurkat cell RNA spiked in. Subset denoted: FACS-sorted CD8+CD4-CCR7+CD45RA+ naive T cells. Source of these receptors: a human donor in good health. Some libraries in this study had Jurkat cell RNA spiked in.

This clonotype was observed at least ten times. The chain couples TRBV9 to TRBJ1-3, with 7 nucleotides matching TRBD1. The CDR3 consists of 15 residues. V was pared by 5 bases and J by 0 bases, with 5 bases of the junction left unmatched. Germline-derived CDR1 and CDR2 are SGDLS and YYNGEE. CDR3 region: CASSQTGDSGNTIYF. The CDR3 bases are TGTGCCAGCAGTCAAACAGGGGACTCTGGAAACACCATATATTTT.

This clonotype has at least ten counts. The chain couples TRBV20-1 to TRBJ2-7, with D maybe TRBD2 (6 bases). This CDR3 has 14 residues. V lost 3 bases, J lost 3 bases, and 15 bases lay in between. Germline CDR1 reads DFQATT; CDR2 reads SNEGSKA (reference sequence). Here the CDR3 DNA reads TGCAGTGCTAGGTTGAATTTGCGGGACTACGAGCAGTACTTC. This sequence encodes CSARLNLRDYEQYF.

The table lists this clonotype with many counts. The V gene is TRBV12-3 or TRBV12-4, the J gene TRBJ2-2; D ambiguous. The CDR3 has 12 amino acids. Trimming shortened V by 6 bases and J by 4 bases, and 6 bases separated the two germline ends. In DNA, the CDR3 is TGTGCCAGCAGGGAAGGCACCGGGGAGCTGTTTTTT. It is translated as CASREGTGELFF.

This chain joins TRBV29-1 and TRBJ2-7; 11 positions agree with TRBD1. Germline V gives CDR1 SQVTM, CDR2 ANQGSEA. This CDR3 contains 13 residues. In DNA, the CDR3 is TGCAACGCCCATGGGACAGGGGGGCACGAGCAGTACTTC. Its protein is CNAHGTGGHEQYF.

Many counts were recorded for this clonotype. The genes are TRBV7-9 and TRBJ2-7, with 7 nucleotides matching TRBD1. Germline V gives CDR1 SEHNR, CDR2 FQNEAQ (reference sequence). This CDR3 has 15 residues. J was trimmed by 2 bases and V by 5 bases; bases with no gene match: 9. The CDR3 loop is CASSLPGTAAYEQYF. Written as DNA, the CDR3 is TGTGCCAGCAGCCTTCCCGGGACAGCCGCCTACGAGCAGTACTTC. The complete variable domain, with remaining parts taken from reference TRBV7-9 and TRBJ2-7, reads DTGVSQNPRHKITKRGQNVTFRCDPISEHNRLYWYRQTLGQGPEFLTYFQNEAQLEKSRLLSDRFSAERPKGSFSTLEIQRTEQGDSAMYLCASSLPGTAAYEQYFGPGTRLTVT.

This clonotype was recorded at least ten times. The chain uses TRBV4-1 and TRBJ1-6; a weak D match, TRBD1 (5 bases). Germline values: CDR1 MGHRA, CDR2 YSYEKL. Trimming removed 1 base from V and 9 bases from J, with 19 bases in between. The CDR3 has 17 residues. The CDR3 protein is CASSQVTVQGGGSPLHF. In nucleotides, the CDR3 is TGCGCCAGCAGCCAAGTGACAGTGCAGGGCGGAGGTTCACCCCTCCACTTT.

Note on this clonotype: A much larger clone lies a single base off, so this may be a read error. The CDR3 region has the DNA TGTGCCAGCAGCCAAGGCCCGACACACAGCTCCTACAATGAGCAGTTCTTC. Translating it yields CASSQGPTHSSYNEQFF. This chain connects TRBV4-2 to TRBJ2-1; D gene unclear. This CDR3 has 17 residues. Germline V CDR1 and CDR2: LGHNA, YNFKEQ. The V end was cut by 1 base, the J end by 0 bases, with 13 bases between.

This clonotype turned up a few times. The V call is TRBV2, the J call TRBJ2-2; a possible D gene is TRBD2 (5 bases). Germline lookup yields CDR1 SNHLY and CDR2 FYNNEI. Trimming cost V 4 bases and J 6 bases, with 12 bases left between them. The CDR3 has 14 amino acids. CDR3 sequence (DNA): TGTGCCAGCAGTGTGCCAGCCGGGGCCGGGGAGCTGTTTTTT. Translating it yields CASSVPAGAGELFF.

This clonotype was observed many times. This chain uses TRBV7-3 with TRBJ2-1; the match to TRBD1 covers 8 bases. CDR1 SGHTA and CDR2 FQGTGA come from the germline V gene. This CDR3 is built from 17 residues. With 0 bases clipped from V and 0 bases from J, the junction kept 4 bases outside the gene matches. Here the CDR3 DNA reads TGTGCCAGCAGCTTAACAGACAGGGGCGGCTCCTACAATGAGCAGTTCTTC. This translates into CASSLTDRGGSYNEQFF.

In this sample, this clonotype turned up many times. The chain links TRBV7-9 to TRBJ2-3; possible D gene TRBD2, 7 bases. The germline V gene has CDR1 SEHNR and CDR2 FQNEAQ (reference sequence). V lost 5 bases to trimming and J lost 7 bases, with 16 bases between them. CDR3 length: 14 residues. The CDR3 here is CASSTRRGAHTQYF. In nucleotides, the CDR3 is TGTGCCAGCAGCACGCGCCGGGGGGCCCATACGCAGTATTTT.

The sample holds a few counts of this clonotype. V and J are TRBV27 and TRBJ1-2, with D tentatively TRBD1 (5 bases). Trimming removed 6 bases at V and 8 bases at J, with 19 bases between. The CDR3 is made up of 14 amino acids. CDR1 and CDR2 from the germline V gene are MNHEY and SMNVEV (reference sequence). The chain's CDR3 is CASSGHDLGGGYTF. CDR3 DNA sequence: TGTGCCAGCAGCGGACACGACTTGGGGGGGGGCTACACCTTC.

This clonotype was counted many times. The V gene is TRBV6-1, the J gene TRBJ2-1; 9 bases fit TRBD1. Germline CDR1 MNHNS, CDR2 SASEGT. The CDR3 totals 14 residues. The J segment lost 4 bases and the V segment lost 3 bases, leaving 1 base of the junction unmatched. The CDR3 coding sequence is TGTGCCAGCAGTGATGGGACAGGGTACAATGAGCAGTTCTTC. Translated: CASSDGTGYNEQFF.

There are many counts of this clonotype. The gene calls are TRBV28 and TRBJ2-1, with D uncertain. This CDR3 contains 16 residues. The germline V gene encodes CDR1 MDHEN and CDR2 SYDVKM. V gave up 5 bases and J gave up 0 bases, with 14 bases separating them. CDR3 coding DNA: TGTGCCAGCAGTCCCCTCACGGTTAGCTCCTACAATGAGCAGTTCTTC. It specifies CASSPLTVSSYNEQFF.

Only a few counts were recorded for this clonotype. The chain couples TRBV27 to TRBJ2-7; D is possibly TRBD1 or TRBD2 (5 bases each). This CDR3 is 15 amino acids long. V dropped 3 bases and J dropped 2 bases, with 14 bases sitting between them. Germline V gene data show CDR1 as MNHEY and CDR2 as SMNVEV (reference sequence). CDR3 in DNA: TGTGCCAGCAGTTTGTTGGGACCAGGAGCCTACGAGCAGTACTTC. Its translation is CASSLLGPGAYEQYF.

This clonotype was picked up many times. The chain combines TRBV27 with TRBJ2-7, with TRBD2 matching over 13 bases. CDR1 is MNHEY, CDR2 SMNVEV, per germline (reference sequence). This CDR3 comprises 15 residues. Trimming cost V 4 bases and J 9 bases; bases outside gene matches: 9. The CDR3 DNA follows: TGTGCCAGCAGTTCGGGGACTAGCGGGGTCTCGGTGCAGTACTTC. Translated, it gives CASSSGTSGVSVQYF.

In this sample, this clonotype turned up many times. The V call is TRBV7-2, the J call TRBJ1-1, with D maybe TRBD1 (6 bases). Trimming took off 1 base at V and 6 bases at J, with 21 bases between the two ends. The CDR3 runs to 17 residues. The germline V gene has CDR1 SGHTA and CDR2 FQGNSA. CDR3 loop: CASSLDKWGPGGSEAFF. The CDR3 DNA reads as TGTGCCAGCAGCTTAGATAAGTGGGGACCGGGGGGCTCTGAAGCTTTCTTT.

This clonotype was observed at least ten times. The chain recombines TRBV4-2 with TRBJ1-5, with D tentatively TRBD1 (5 bases). The CDR3 totals 17 residues. Trimming pared 0 bases from V and 9 bases from J, leaving 21 bases between. Germline loops: CDR1 LGHNA, CDR2 YNFKEQ. CDR3 protein: CASSQEEFGLLQGPQHF. In DNA, the CDR3 is TGTGCCAGCAGCCAAGAGGAGTTCGGACTACTTCAGGGGCCCCAGCATTTT.

This clonotype was recorded a few times. The chain is built from TRBV2 and TRBJ2-5; D is tentatively TRBD1 or TRBD2 (7 bases each). The CDR3 consists of 14 residues. The germline V and J ends were trimmed by 3 bases and 5 bases, with 13 bases remaining between them. The germline gives CDR1 SNHLY, CDR2 FYNNEI. This chain's CDR3 is CASSEGGGVETQYF. In DNA, the CDR3 is TGTGCCAGCAGTGAGGGAGGGGGCGTGGAGACCCAGTACTTC.

This chain connects TRBV28 to TRBJ2-1; no clear D. Germline V gives CDR1 MDHEN, CDR2 SYDVKM. The CDR3 is 13 residues long. V lost 6 bases and J lost 1, with 7 bases in between. This CDR3 reads CASRRLSYNEQFF. The CDR3 DNA reads TGTGCCAGCAGACGACTTTCCTACAATGAGCAGTTCTTC. The whole variable domain, filled in from reference TRBV28 and TRBJ2-1, reads DVKVTQSSRYLVKRTGEKVFLECVQDMDHENMFWYRQDPGLGLRLIYFSYDVKMKEKGDIPEGYSVSREKKERFSLILESASTNQTSMYLCASRRLSYNEQFFGPGTRLTVL.

Many counts were recorded for this clonotype. The chain has TRBV4-3 and TRBJ1-5; a weak D match, TRBD1 (5 bases). CDR1 and CDR2 from the germline V gene are LGHNA and YSLEER. The germline V and J ends were trimmed by 1 base and 2 bases, with 15 bases remaining between them. The CDR3 runs 17 residues. CDR3 DNA: TGCGCCAGCAGCCAAGTCCACACGGGGACGGGCAATCAGCCCCAGCATTTT. Protein product: CASSQVHTGTGNQPQHF.

This clonotype was picked up a small number of times. A single base separates this from a much larger clone, so it may be a read error. V usage is TRBV5-6 and J usage is TRBJ2-3; TRBD1 aligns across 8 bases. CDR1 and CDR2 (germline): SGHDT, YYEEEE. This CDR3 comprises 14 residues. CDR3: CASSFGQGTDAQYF. The CDR3 bases are TGTGCCAGCAGCTTCGGACAGGGTACAGATGCGCAGTATTTT.

With respect to this clonotype: Just one base apart from a much larger clone, this may be a read error. The genes are TRBV4-1 and TRBJ1-1; a possible D gene is TRBD1 (5 bases). V was clipped by 3 bases and J by 6 bases, with 11 bases between them. In germline, CDR1 is MGHRA, CDR2 YSYEKL. The CDR3 is 13 amino acids. CDR3 sequence: CASSQRGKAEAFF. CDR3 DNA: TGCGCCAGCAGCCAGCGGGGGAAGGCTGAAGCTTTCTTT.

In this sample, this clonotype turned up a few times. The rearrangement uses TRBV5-6 and TRBJ2-7; TRBD2 matches at 15 bases. V lost 4 bases, J lost 5 bases, and 4 bases stayed unmatched. This CDR3 contains 15 residues. The germline CDR1 and CDR2 sequences are SGHDT and YYEEEE. CDR3 sequence: CASSHGTSGRNEQYF. CDR3 in DNA: TGTGCCAGCAGCCATGGGACTAGCGGGAGGAACGAGCAGTACTTC.

This clonotype came up many times. The CDR3 sequence: CASSAGQGITEAFF. The CDR3 region has the DNA TGCGCCAGCAGCGCCGGACAGGGTATTACTGAAGCTTTCTTT. The J gene is TRBJ1-1, the V gene TRBV5-1, with TRBD1 identical over 8 bases. The CDR3 contains 14 residues. Germline CDR1 is SGHRS and CDR2 is YFSETQ. V shed 4 bases and J 5 bases; nucleotides not matched to a gene: 7.

This clonotype was seen a handful of times. J is TRBJ2-7 and V is TRBV4-1, with 8 nucleotides matching TRBD1. Trimming removed 4 bases from V and 1 base from J; junction bases left unmatched: 9. CDR1 MGHRA and CDR2 YSYEKL come from the germline V gene. The CDR3 sequence is 16 residues long. The CDR3 here is CASSLIPGGESYEQYF. CDR3 sequence (DNA): TGCGCCAGCAGCCTTATACCAGGGGGCGAATCCTACGAGCAGTACTTC.

This clonotype was seen more than once but under ten times. The junction and the germline gene differ at one end; a read error may be behind it. The chain is built from TRBV4-3 and TRBJ2-1; 11 bases are a match to TRBD2. The CDR3 runs 16 residues. CDR1 and CDR2 from the germline V gene are LGHNA and YSLEER. The CDR3 DNA follows: TGCGTCAGCAGCCAAGATCGACTAGCGGGATCCAATGAGCAGTTCTTC. It codes for CVSSQDRLAGSNEQFF.

This clonotype was counted ten times or more. V is TRBV20-1 and J is TRBJ2-7; D unclear. Germline loops: CDR1 DFQATT, CDR2 SNEGSKA (reference sequence). V lost 0 bases, J lost 2 bases, and 14 bases lay in between. The CDR3 totals 15 residues. For the CDR3, the DNA is TGCAGTGCTAGAGAGGAGATAGGGCGGCCCTACGAGCAGTACTTC. This codes for CSAREEIGRPYEQYF.

The chain joins TRBV6-5 to TRBJ2-1; a possible D gene is TRBD1 (5 bases). The CDR3 covers 14 residues. Trimming shortened V by 2 bases and J by 6 bases, and 11 bases separated the two germline ends. Germline V CDR1 and CDR2: MNHEY, SVGAGI. Here the CDR3 DNA reads TGTGCCAGCAGTTACACCCAGGGAAGCAATGAGCAGTTCTTC. Translating it yields CASSYTQGSNEQFF.